This T cell receptor (beta chain) is drawn from a study of T cell repertoires in cytomegalovirus infection. Turning to the study itself: Well-studied HLA-B-restricted epitopes and recently identified HLA-C-restricted epitopes of CMV were both used in the study.

Study-level findings and limits: HLA-C-restricted CMV-specific TCR beta clonotypes were dominant in the ex vivo response.

Germline-derived CDR1 and CDR2 are SQVTM and ANQGSEA. The CDR3 covers 12 residues. Comments on this clonotype: What it recognizes is unknown.

TCRdb re-called the reads through MiXCR, storing one row per CDR3 protein. Of 830,000 or so distinct CDR3 sequences in the sample, 30% to 35% were seen once. The chain has TRBV29-1 and TRBJ2-6; 9 nucleotides match TRBD2. The source was cultured CD8+ T cells from PBMCs, collected from culture after CMV antigen stimulation. The sequence was collected from a human donor in good health (CMV status not recorded). Some clones in this sample may be carry-over from other donors' samples. CDR3 sequence (DNA): TGCGGCGGGAGGGATGGGGCCAACGTCCTGACTTTC. Residues: CGGRDGANVLTF. The full variable domain, completed using reference TRBV29-1 and TRBJ2-6, is SAVISQKPSRDICQRGTSLTIQCQVDSQVTMMFWYRQQPGQSLTLIATANQGSEATYESGFVIDKFPISRPNLTFSTLTVSNMSPEDSSIYLCGGRDGANVLTFGAGSRLTVL.